These 17 T cell receptor beta chains came from one sample sequenced in a study of cytomegalovirus exposure and HLA in healthy donors. Measured with immunoSEQ multiplex PCR; TCRdb has only the in-frame clones, and not every one. The sample has over 110,000 clones; approximately 86% are singletons. Sequencing was carried out using PBMCs. These receptor sequences come from a man younger than 30 in good health and CMV-seropositive.

V usage is TRBV5-1 and J usage is TRBJ1-3; D ambiguous. V lost 0 bases, J lost 0 bases, and 10 bases lay in between. Germline lookup yields CDR1 SGHRS and CDR2 YFSETQ. The CDR3 runs 16 residues. The CDR3 is CASSLAGLLSGNTIYF. The CDR3 bases are TGCGCCAGCAGCTTGGCTGGGCTACTCTCTGGAAACACCATATATTTT. Full variable domain (outside the CDR3, taken from reference TRBV5-1 and TRBJ1-3): KAGVTQTPRYLIKTRGQQVTLSCSPISGHRSVSWYQQTPGQGLQFLFEYFSETQRNKGNFPGRFSGRQFSNSRSEMNVSTLELGDSALYLCASSLAGLLSGNTIYFGEGSWLTVV.

This chain joins TRBV6-4 and TRBJ2-1; D might be TRBD1 (5 bases). Germline assignment: CDR1 MRHNA and CDR2 SNTAGT. The CDR3 runs to 13 residues. The V gene lost 5 bases and the J gene lost 10 bases, with 15 bases spanning the gap. The DNA of the CDR3 is TGTGCCAGCAGTACCCTTCAGGGCAGGGAGCAGTTCTTC. Translation: CASSTLQGREQFF.

The gene calls are TRBV7-9 and TRBJ1-4, with D possibly being TRBD1 (5 bases). The germline V gene has CDR1 SEHNR and CDR2 FQNEAQ (reference sequence). The V end was cut by 2 bases, the J end by 5 bases, with 9 bases between. The length of the CDR3 is 14 residues. In nucleotides, the CDR3 is TGTGCCAGCAGCTTATCGACAGTCAATGAAAAACTGTTTTTT. Translated: CASSLSTVNEKLFF. The variable domain in full, completed from reference TRBV7-9 and TRBJ1-4, reads DTGVSQNPRHKITKRGQNVTFRCDPISEHNRLYWYRQTLGQGPEFLTYFQNEAQLEKSRLLSDRFSAERPKGSFSTLEIQRTEQGDSAMYLCASSLSTVNEKLFFGSGTQLSVL.

The chain employs TRBV7-8 and TRBJ1-3; no firm D call. In germline, CDR1 is SGHVS, CDR2 FQNEAQ. V lost 5 bases and J 3 bases, leaving 8 bases between the germline ends. The CDR3 contains 13 residues. CDR3 DNA sequence: TGTGCCAGCAGCGCTCGAGTTGGAAACACCATATATTTT. Its translation is CASSARVGNTIYF.

The J gene is TRBJ2-5, the V gene TRBV9; TRBD1 might be the D (6 bases). V was shortened by 4 bases and J by 5 bases, with 12 bases between the two germline ends. CDR3 size: 13 residues. Per the germline V gene, CDR1 is SGDLS and CDR2 is YYNGEE. CDR3 DNA sequence: TGTGCCAGCAGCTTGGGACATTACGAGACCCAGTACTTC. The encoded protein is CASSLGHYETQYF.

In this sample, this clone turned up a few times. The J gene is TRBJ2-7, the V gene TRBV11-2, with TRBD1 identical over 7 bases. V dropped 7 bases and J dropped 12; count of bases not matched to a gene: 24. The CDR3 extends over 16 amino acids. Per germline, CDR1 SGHAT and CDR2 FQNNGV. CDR3 DNA sequence: TGTGCCAGCACTCGAGGCCCCCTGGGACAGTACGAGTCCCTGTACTTC. It encodes CASTRGPLGQYESLYF.

The V gene is TRBV6-5, the J gene TRBJ1-4; weak D call: TRBD1 (5 bases). The V end was cut by 2 bases, the J end by 3 bases, with 10 bases between. The CDR3 extends over 15 amino acids. Germline-derived CDR1 and CDR2 are MNHEY and SVGAGI. CDR3 sequence (DNA): TGTGCCAGCAGTTACAGCAGGGCGCCTAATGAAAAACTGTTTTTT. This gives the protein CASSYSRAPNEKLFF.

The rearrangement uses TRBV13 and TRBJ2-1; TRBD1 agrees at 10 bases. V lost 5 bases to trimming and J lost 7 bases; unmatched junction nucleotides: 5. Per germline, CDR1 PRHDT and CDR2 FYEKMQ (reference sequence). CDR3 size: 14 residues. In DNA form, the CDR3 reads TGTGCCAGCAGCGCGCAGGACAGGGGGAATGAGCAGTTCTTC. Amino acid sequence: CASSAQDRGNEQFF.

The V and J genes are TRBV7-9 and TRBJ1-4; a possible D gene is TRBD1 (6 bases). CDR3 size: 14 residues. Per germline, CDR1 SEHNR and CDR2 FQNEAQ (reference sequence). V was pared by 5 bases and J by 5 bases, with 12 bases between. In DNA form, the CDR3 reads TGTGCCAGCAGCGCCCGGACAGAGAATGAAAAACTGTTTTTT. This translates into CASSARTENEKLFF.

This rearrangement joins TRBV5-1 to TRBJ1-1, with TRBD1 matching 7 bases. In germline, CDR1 is SGHRS, CDR2 YFSETQ. V trimming: 4 bases; J trimming: 4 bases; junction bases outside the gene matches: 16. The length of the CDR3 is 17 residues. CDR3 sequence reads: CASSGTGEDYVGTEAFF. The CDR3, as DNA: TGCGCCAGCAGCGGAACAGGGGAGGATTATGTTGGCACTGAAGCTTTCTTT.

This clone was seen more than once but under ten times. The chain employs TRBV10-3 and TRBJ2-7, with 7 bases identical to TRBD2. V lost 6 bases and J lost 2; bases outside the gene matches: 7. Germline CDR1 ENHRY, CDR2 SYGVKD. This CDR3 is built from 14 residues. The DNA for the CDR3 is TGTGCCATCAGACCCCTAGCGGAAGCCTACGAGCAGTACTTC. Its translation: CAIRPLAEAYEQYF.

V usage is TRBV5-3 and J usage is TRBJ1-5; maybe TRBD1 (5 bases). TRBV5-3 counts as an open reading frame of uncertain function. The CDR3 consists of 16 residues. V lost 1 base and J 3 bases, leaving 14 bases between the germline ends. The CDR3 is CARSLPGEGHNQPQHF. CDR3 bases: TGTGCCAGAAGCTTGCCGGGGGAGGGTCACAATCAGCCCCAGCATTTT.

This clone was recorded once. The J gene is TRBJ2-2, the V gene TRBV11-3, with D maybe TRBD1 (5 bases). The CDR3 has 16 residues. The V end was cut by 6 bases, the J end by 5 bases, with 19 bases between. From germline, CDR1 is SGHNT and CDR2 YENEEA. Here the CDR3 reads CASSSGYQGRTGELFF. DNA of the CDR3: TGTGCCAGCAGTTCAGGGTACCAGGGCAGAACCGGGGAGCTGTTTTTT. The variable domain in full, with the rest retrieved from reference TRBV11-3 and TRBJ2-2, is EAGVVQSPRYKIIEKKQPVAFWCNPISGHNTLYWYLQNLGQGPELLIRYENEEAVDDSQLPKDRFSAERLKGVDSTLKIQPAELGDSAVYLCASSSGYQGRTGELFFGEGSRLTVL.

The chain uses TRBV5-4 and TRBJ1-1; 11 bases fit TRBD1. Unmatched junction bases numbered 7, after V lost 4 bases and J lost 5 bases. CDR1 is SGHNT and CDR2 is YYREEE in the germline V gene (reference sequence). The CDR3 has 15 residues. The CDR3 DNA reads TGTGCCAGCAGCAGGGACAGGGGGTACAATACTGAAGCTTTCTTT. Protein sequence: CASSRDRGYNTEAFF.

V usage is TRBV11-1 and J usage is TRBJ2-5; unclear D gene. Germline CDR1 reads SGHAT; CDR2 reads FQDESV (reference sequence). V was trimmed by 1 base and J by 3 bases, leaving 6 bases between them. This CDR3 has 13 residues. The CDR3, as DNA: TGTGCCAGCAGCTTAGGTAGAAAAGAGACCCAGTACTTC. This codes for CASSLGRKETQYF.

This clone was counted a single time. The V and J genes are TRBV19 and TRBJ1-2, with D possibly being TRBD1 (5 bases). Deletions cut 7 bases from V and 2 bases from J, with 14 bases between. The CDR3 loop spans 14 amino acids. Germline V gene data show CDR1 as LNHDA and CDR2 as SQIVND (reference sequence). The CDR3 DNA reads as TGTGCCAGTACCTTCTGGGGGGTCAACTATGGCTACACCTTC. Translating it yields CASTFWGVNYGYTF. The whole variable domain, filled in from reference TRBV19 and TRBJ1-2, reads DGGITQSPKYLFRKEGQNVTLSCEQNLNHDAMYWYRQDPGQGLRLIYYSQIVNDFQKGDIAEGYSVSREKKESFPLTVTSAQKNPTAFYLCASTFWGVNYGYTFGSGTRLTVV.

This chain connects TRBV15 to TRBJ1-5; 9 bases agree with TRBD1. CDR1 LNHNV and CDR2 YYDKDF come from the germline V gene (reference sequence). The CDR3 length is 16 residues. J was trimmed by 0 bases and V by 5 bases; bases with no gene match: 5. Here the CDR3 DNA reads TGTGCCACCAGCTGGGGACAGGGTATTAGCAATCAGCCCCAGCATTTT. Translation gives CATSWGQGISNQPQHF.